Shown below are 10 T cell receptor beta chains from a single sample sequenced in a study of shared clonotypes between healthy human individuals. Sequenced by immunoSEQ multiplex PCR; TCRdb stores in-frame clones only, minus some. The table records fewer than 650,000 clones, over 65% of them present only once. The sequencing input was PBMCs. These receptors originate from a woman in her 40s in good health. Some clones in this sample may be carry-over from other donors' samples.

This clone was observed a single time. The rearrangement uses TRBV29-1 and TRBJ2-5, with 7 bases lining up with TRBD1. Matching the DNA end better, TRBJ2-7 makes the J call doubtful. CDR1 is SQVTM and CDR2 is ANQGSEA in the germline V gene. CDR3 length equals 12 residues. In DNA form, the CDR3 reads TGCAGCGTGAAGGGGGCGTCGCCCGAGCAGTACTTC. Its protein is CSVKGASPEQYF.

The gene calls are TRBV5-1 and TRBJ2-3; 7 bases align to TRBD1. Germline-derived CDR1 and CDR2 are SGHRS and YFSETQ. With V trimmed by 6 bases and J by 0 bases, 7 bases remained unmatched. The CDR3 covers 15 residues. The CDR3 protein is CASTPGGTSTDTQYF. The CDR3 DNA sequence: TGCGCCAGCACCCCAGGGGGTACTAGCACAGATACGCAGTATTTT.

The rearrangement uses TRBV30 and TRBJ1-3; D gene ambiguous. The V gene lost 0 bases and the J gene lost 0 bases, with 6 bases spanning the gap. The CDR3 spans 14 residues. Germline-derived CDR1 and CDR2 are GTSNPN and SVGIG (reference sequence). The CDR3 region has the DNA TGTGCCTGGAGTGTGGGAGTCTCTGGAAACACCATATATTTT. Protein product: CAWSVGVSGNTIYF.

CDR3 coding DNA: TGTGCCAGCAGCCCACAGGGGAGGGCCGGGGAGCTGTTTTTT. Amino acids: CASSPQGRAGELFF. V usage is TRBV7-2 and J usage is TRBJ2-2; either TRBD1 or TRBD2 may supply D (7 bases each). The CDR3 extends over 14 amino acids. Germline loops: CDR1 SGHTA, CDR2 FQGNSA. V was cut by 5 bases and J by 6 bases, with 13 bases left in between.

The chain uses TRBV5-1 and TRBJ2-5; 13 nucleotides match TRBD2. The V gene's germline CDR1 is SGHRS and CDR2 YFSETQ. The CDR3 runs 17 residues. Losses at the gene ends were 2 bases for V and 4 bases for J; bases not matched to a gene: 8. This chain's CDR3 is CASSLGLAGVGSETQYF. Written as DNA, the CDR3 is TGCGCCAGCAGCTTAGGACTAGCGGGAGTTGGGTCAGAGACCCAGTACTTC.

This clone was picked up many times. V and J are TRBV5-4 and TRBJ2-1; no firm D call. V shed 8 bases and J shed 5 bases, with 17 bases lying between them. The CDR3 covers 14 residues. Germline-derived CDR1 and CDR2 are SGHNT and YYREEE (reference sequence). This CDR3 is CASKGSVSNNEQFF. The CDR3 nucleotides read TGTGCCAGTAAGGGTTCGGTATCTAACAATGAGCAGTTCTTC. The full variable domain, in which reference TRBV5-4 and TRBJ2-1 provide the parts outside the CDR3, is ETGVTQSPTHLIKTRGQQVTLRCSSQSGHNTVSWYQQALGQGPQFIFQYYREEENGRGNFPPRFSGLQFPNYSSELNVNALELDDSALYLCASKGSVSNNEQFFGPGTRLTVL.

For this clone: A junction end diverges from the germline sequence, so it may reflect a read error. The chain joins TRBV7-7 to TRBJ2-1; D possibly corresponds to TRBD2 (6 bases). Germline V gene data show CDR1 as SSHAT and CDR2 as FNYEAQ (reference sequence). CDR3 length equals 13 residues. CDR3 DNA sequence: TGTGCTAGCAGCTTAGCGGATAACAATGAGCAGTTCTTC. As protein: CASSLADNNEQFF.

The CDR3 DNA reads TGCGCCAGCAGCTTGGTGGCAGGGAATCAGCCCCAGCATTTT. The encoded protein is CASSLVAGNQPQHF. The chain joins TRBV5-1 to TRBJ1-5; D may be TRBD1 (5 bases). Trimming cost V 0 bases and J 4 bases, with 8 bases left between them. The V gene's germline CDR1 is SGHRS and CDR2 YFSETQ. This CDR3 spans 14 amino acids.

The chain combines TRBV11-2 with TRBJ2-5; no definite D call. The CDR3 is 13 residues long. Germline lookup yields CDR1 SGHAT and CDR2 FQNNGV. V lost 3 bases to trimming and J lost 5 bases, with 10 bases between them. The CDR3 region is CASSFSSVETQYF. The CDR3 region has the DNA TGTGCCAGCAGCTTTTCCAGCGTGGAGACCCAGTACTTC. The complete variable domain, with remaining parts taken from reference TRBV11-2 and TRBJ2-5, reads EAGVAQSPRYKIIEKRQSVAFWCNPISGHATLYWYQQILGQGPKLLIQFQNNGVVDDSQLPKDRFSAERLKGVDSTLKIQPAKLEDSAVYLCASSFSSVETQYFGPGTRLLVL.

This clone showed up just a few times. CDR3 amino acids: CASSLALGTGGTEAFF. CDR3 sequence (DNA): TGCGCCAGCAGCTTGGCCTTGGGGACAGGGGGCACTGAAGCTTTCTTT. This chain links TRBV5-1 with TRBJ1-1; 11 nucleotides line up with TRBD1. The J segment lost 4 bases and the V segment lost 0 bases, leaving 5 bases of the junction unmatched. The CDR3 is made up of 16 amino acids. Germline V gives CDR1 SGHRS, CDR2 YFSETQ.